This TCR beta chain was recovered during a study of vaccination and CD4 T cells after COVID-19. Study-wide results and limits: Going from about 22 to 38, median SARS-CoV-2-reactive clonotypes did not rise significantly.

Treatment of the sample: roughly ten-day PBMC culture with coronavirus spike peptide pools or control peptides (ViraFEST assay). ViraFEST relied on peptide pools to expand antigen-specific T cells; the TCRs were sequenced afterward. Every positive PCR date fell between March and December 2020, earlier than the US Alpha, Beta and Delta variants. Cultured CD4+ T cells had their DNA profiled by the Oncomine TCR Beta short-read assay. From cultured CD4+ T cells, genomic DNA was extracted. TCRdb reprocessed the PCR reads with MiXCR, giving one entry per CDR3 protein. The data show some 12,000 distinct CDR3 sequences, under 60% seen once. On this clonotype itself: Its specificity is unknown.

Germline assignment: CDR1 LNHDA and CDR2 SQIVND (reference sequence). The CDR3 is 17 amino acids. Trimming cost V 3 bases and J 6 bases; bases outside gene matches: 10. This TCR was sampled from a human donor who had recovered from COVID-19. The chain combines TRBV19 with TRBJ2-1; 11 bases fit TRBD2. The sequencing input was CD4+ T cells from blood, cultured in vitro. CDR3 in amino acids: CASSMLLAGGPSNEQFF. The CDR3 nucleotides read TGTGCCAGTAGTATGTTGTTAGCGGGAGGGCCGAGCAATGAGCAGTTCTTC.